The rows below give T cell receptor beta chains drawn from one sample of a study of regulatory T cells in long-lasting Graves disease. TCRdb independently ran MiXCR on the multiplex PCR reads; one entry per CDR3 protein. The top ten clones hold 20% to 25% of a sample with hundreds of thousands of distinct CDR3 sequences, around 20% of them seen once. Sequenced material: peripheral blood mononuclear cells (PBMCs), taken when the disease was refractory, from a patient treated with antithyroid drugs. These receptors originate from a female donor with Graves disease. Both conserved end residues are part of each CDR3. The D gene is left open where the match is weak. Size values are once, few and many counts, or a class for expanded clones, and some rows have none.

TGTGCCACCAGTGATTTAGGCGGCAGCCTCACAGATACGCAGTATTTT | CATSDLGGSLTDTQYF | TRBV24-1 | . | . | TRBJ2-3
TGCAGCGTTGCGGGGACGTCAGTAATGAGCAACTATGGCTACACCTTC | CSVAGTSVMSNYGYTF | TRBV29-1 | . | . | TRBJ1-2
TGTGCCAGCAGAGTTGTCCAAGAAGGAACTGAAGCTTTCTTT | CASRVVQEGTEAFF | TRBV2 | many | . | TRBJ1-1
TGTGCCAGCTCTCGGGAAGGGGCCGGGGAGCTGTTTTTT | CASSREGAGELFF | TRBV2 | . | . | TRBJ2-2
TGTGCCAGCAGCCAAAGGACAGGGACCCAAGAGACCCAGTACTTC | CASSQRTGTQETQYF | TRBV3-1 | many | TRBD1 | TRBJ2-5
TGTGCCAGCAGTTCCTCACCGGGACAGGGGCCCAATGAGCAGTTCTTC | CASSSSPGQGPNEQFF | TRBV12-3/TRBV12-4 | many | TRBD1 | TRBJ2-1
TGTGCCTGGGGGCGCCGACCAGGGACTAGCGGGAGATCGGAGACCCAGTACTTC | CAWGRRPGTSGRSETQYF | TRBV30 | few | TRBD2 | TRBJ2-5
TGTGCCTGGAGGGAGGGACAGTCCTTCGAGCAGTACTTC | CAWREGQSFEQYF | TRBV30 | few | . | TRBJ2-7
TGCGCCAGCATGGGACAGGGAGCTTCTAAAGCTTTCTTT | CASMGQGASKAFF | TRBV10-2 | . | TRBD1 | TRBJ1-1
TGTGCCAGTAGTGGAGCGATGATTAGCAATCAGCCCCAGCATTTT | CASSGAMISNQPQHF | TRBV19 | . | . | TRBJ1-5
TGTGCCAGCAGTAACTCCGGGGGGCGTGGGGAAGCTTTCTTT | CASSNSGGRGEAFF | TRBV6-5 | few | . | TRBJ1-1
TGTGCCAGCAGCTTAGAGCCGGGGACCTCCACTGAAGCTTTCTTT | CASSLEPGTSTEAFF | TRBV7-9 | . | . | TRBJ1-1
TGTGCCAGCAGCTCCCCAGAGGGGAAGAACACCGGGGAGCTGTTTTTT | CASSSPEGKNTGELFF | TRBV5-4 | few | . | TRBJ2-2
TGCAGCGTTGGCCGAGCGGGAGCGGAGACCCAGTACTTC | CSVGRAGAETQYF | TRBV29-1 | . | TRBD2 | TRBJ2-5
TGTGCCAGCAGCCCCCCTCCGGTGAACACTGAAGCTTTCTTT | CASSPPPVNTEAFF | TRBV7-9 | few | . | TRBJ1-1
TGTGCCAGTAGTATACAGGGGGTGATGAACACTGAAGCTTTCTTT | CASSIQGVMNTEAFF | TRBV19 | . | TRBD1 | TRBJ1-1
TGTGCCTCAAATAAGGGTTTCTTT | CASNKGFF | TRBV30 | few | . | TRBJ1-1
TGTGCTAGTGGTCCCCGGGATACGCAGTATTTT | CASGPRDTQYF | TRBV12-5 | . | . | TRBJ2-3
TGCGCCAGCAGCCAAGAGGACTATAGCTACGAGCAGTACTTC | CASSQEDYSYEQYF | TRBV4-1 | . | . | TRBJ2-7